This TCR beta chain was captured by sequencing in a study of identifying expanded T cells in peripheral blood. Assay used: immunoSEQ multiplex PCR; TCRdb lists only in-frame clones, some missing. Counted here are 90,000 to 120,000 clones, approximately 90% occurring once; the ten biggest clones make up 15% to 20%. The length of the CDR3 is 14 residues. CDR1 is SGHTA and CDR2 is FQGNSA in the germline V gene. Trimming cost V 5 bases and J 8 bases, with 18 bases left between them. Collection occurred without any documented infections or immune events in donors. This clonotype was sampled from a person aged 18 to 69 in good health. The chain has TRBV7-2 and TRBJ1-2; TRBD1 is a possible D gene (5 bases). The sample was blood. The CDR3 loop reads CASSPRRGRDGYTF. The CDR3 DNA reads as TGTGCCAGCAGCCCACGACGCGGCAGGGACGGCTACACCTTC. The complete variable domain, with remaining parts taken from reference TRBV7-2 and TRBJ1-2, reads GAGVSQSPSNKVTEKGKDVELRCDPISGHTALYWYRQSLGQGLEFLIYFQGNSAPDKSGLPSDRFSAERTGGSVSTLTIQRTQQEDSAVYLCASSPRRGRDGYTFGSGTRLTVV.